Listed here are 32 T cell receptor beta chains from one sample, sequenced in a study of blood T cells in healthy people across ages. A sample-barcoded 5' primer and a J-beta primer mix were used in a second PCR of roughly 7 to 12 cycles. TCRdb reprocessed the 5' RACE reads with MiXCR, giving one entry per CDR3 protein. The repertoire holds roughly 1,500,000 distinct CDR3 sequences, with 30% to 40% as singletons. The sequencing sample was made of blood. These receptor sequences come from a woman aged 25 to 39 in good health.

The chain has TRBV5-1 and TRBJ1-1, with D possibly matching TRBD1 (6 bases). CDR1 is SGHRS and CDR2 is YFSETQ in the germline V gene. Between the trimmed V and J ends, which lost 4 bases and 0 bases, there was a span of 16 bases. CDR3 size: 16 residues. The CDR3 sequence: CASSTQRGPMNTEAFF. The CDR3 coding sequence is TGCGCCAGCAGCACCCAGCGGGGGCCCATGAACACTGAAGCTTTCTTT.

On this clonotype itself: This may stem from a read error, because a much larger clone lies one nucleotide away. This rearrangement joins TRBV29-1 to TRBJ2-5, with 8 positions matching TRBD1. CDR3 length: 14 amino acids. Germline V lookup: CDR1 SQVTM, CDR2 ANQGSEA. The CDR3 reads CSAEDPRGRETQYF. The CDR3 DNA reads as TGCAGCGCTGAAGATCCCAGGGGGCGAGAGACCCAGTACTTC.

This clonotype was seen more than once but under ten times. This chain joins TRBV20-1 and TRBJ1-5; D possibly corresponds to TRBD1 (5 bases). Germline CDR1 is DFQATT and CDR2 is SNEGSKA (reference sequence). CDR3 length: 15 amino acids. Trimming removed 7 bases at V and 1 base at J, with 17 bases between. The CDR3 sequence: CSVFGGRASNQPQHF. The CDR3, as DNA: TGCAGTGTGTTTGGCGGCAGGGCGAGCAATCAGCCCCAGCATTTT.

The CDR3 DNA reads as TGCAGTGCTACTGGGGGTCAGCCCCAGCATTTT. As protein: CSATGGQPQHF. The chain is built from TRBV20-1 and TRBJ1-5, with TRBD1 as a possible D gene (5 bases). Germline assignment: CDR1 DFQATT and CDR2 SNEGSKA (reference sequence). Trimming shortened V by 4 bases and J by 6 bases, and 7 bases separated the two germline ends. The CDR3 contains 11 residues.

This clonotype showed up just a few times. V gene TRBV7-2 combines with J gene TRBJ2-1; D assignment may be TRBD1 or TRBD2 (6 bases each). Trimming took off 1 base at V and 0 bases at J, with 22 bases between the two ends. The CDR3 totals 20 residues. In germline, CDR1 is SGHTA, CDR2 FQGNSA. The CDR3 spells CASSLGGPLARGGSYNEQFF. DNA for the CDR3: TGTGCCAGCAGCTTAGGGGGGCCTCTAGCGCGGGGAGGCTCCTACAATGAGCAGTTCTTC.

The rearrangement uses TRBV29-1 and TRBJ2-1; no clear D. Germline V gives CDR1 SQVTM, CDR2 ANQGSEA. The V and J ends lost 0 bases and 8 bases respectively, with 8 bases between them. This CDR3 region has 12 residues. The CDR3 nucleotides are TGCAGCGTTGAAGACTCTCCCGATGAGCAGTTCTTC. It yields the protein CSVEDSPDEQFF.

This chain uses TRBV5-1 with TRBJ1-1; D is unclear. This CDR3 has 14 residues. Germline V gene data show CDR1 as SGHRS and CDR2 as YFSETQ. V was cut by 0 bases and J by 6 bases, with 12 bases left in between. The CDR3 loop reads CASSLVGSNAEAFF. The CDR3 DNA sequence: TGCGCCAGCAGCTTGGTTGGGTCAAACGCTGAAGCTTTCTTT.

The chain links TRBV12-3 or TRBV12-4 to TRBJ2-3; 8 bases are shared with TRBD1. The CDR3 contains 15 residues. Unmatched junction bases numbered 7, after V lost 6 bases and J lost 2 bases. The CDR3 reads CASRGPGQATDTQYF. The CDR3 nucleotides are TGTGCCAGCAGAGGGCCGGGACAGGCCACAGATACGCAGTATTTT.

This chain uses TRBV7-2 with TRBJ2-5; 9 nucleotides match TRBD2. TRBJ2-7 matches the DNA end more closely, so the J call is doubtful. The CDR3 is 15 amino acids. From germline, CDR1 is SGHTA and CDR2 FQGNSA. The CDR3, as DNA: TGTGCCAGCAGTCCTCCCAGACTAGCGGCCTACGAGCAGTACTTC. Protein product: CASSPPRLAAYEQYF.

The gene calls are TRBV12-3 or TRBV12-4 and TRBJ2-3, with 7 bases that match TRBD2. V lost 7 bases and J lost 8; bases outside the gene matches: 12. The CDR3 covers 14 residues. The CDR3 coding sequence is TGTGCCAGCAATCAGGGCGGGGGAGCAGGTACGCAGTATTTT. Its translation: CASNQGGGAGTQYF.

This clonotype was found a few times. This chain uses TRBV7-2 with TRBJ2-5; D might be TRBD2 (5 bases). CDR1 is SGHTA and CDR2 is FQGNSA in the germline V gene. The CDR3 consists of 19 residues. V was clipped by 5 bases and J by 5 bases, with 30 bases between them. The CDR3 DNA follows: TGTGCCAGCAGCAGTCGCCCCCCGATTTCGACCTACGAGCGGGAGACCCAGTACTTC. It yields the protein CASSSRPPISTYERETQYF.

This rearrangement joins TRBV28 to TRBJ1-1; TRBD1 is a possible D gene (5 bases). V lost 7 bases, J lost 11 bases, and 23 bases lay in between. The CDR3 extends over 14 amino acids. In germline, CDR1 is MDHEN, CDR2 SYDVKM. The CDR3 loop is CASILRGGEVGAFF. The DNA for the CDR3 is TGTGCCAGCATCCTCCGGGGGGGGGAGGTTGGGGCTTTCTTT. Using reference TRBV28 and TRBJ1-1 for the parts outside the CDR3, the full variable domain is DVKVTQSSRYLVKRTGEKVFLECVQDMDHENMFWYRQDPGLGLRLIYFSYDVKMKEKGDIPEGYSVSREKKERFSLILESASTNQTSMYLCASILRGGEVGAFFGQGTRLTVV.

Only a few counts were recorded for this clonotype. The J gene is TRBJ1-2, the V gene TRBV10-3; possible D gene TRBD1, 6 bases. This CDR3 has 14 residues. The V and J ends lost 3 bases and 6 bases respectively, with 14 bases between them. CDR1 is ENHRY, CDR2 SYGVKD, per germline. CDR3 nucleotides: TGTGCCATCAGTGACGGGACATTAGGGGATGGCTACACCTTC. It codes for CAISDGTLGDGYTF.

In this sample, this clonotype turned up a few times. The chain joins TRBV27 to TRBJ1-6, with D uncertain. Germline loops: CDR1 MNHEY, CDR2 SMNVEV (reference sequence). The CDR3 is made up of 17 amino acids. Trimming left V 1 base short and J 5 bases short, with 15 bases between. In DNA form, the CDR3 reads TGTGCCAGCAGTTTATATTTTCGGGAGGCGAATAATTCACCCCTCCACTTT. Its translation is CASSLYFREANNSPLHF.

The chain joins TRBV15 to TRBJ2-1; 11 nucleotides align to TRBD2. Trimming at V came to 0 bases and at J to 6 bases, leaving 7 bases not matched to a gene. The CDR3 consists of 17 residues. Germline V gene data show CDR1 as LNHNV and CDR2 as YYDKDF (reference sequence). CDR3: CATSRDHRTSGLNEQFF. CDR3 DNA: TGTGCCACCAGCAGAGATCATAGGACTAGCGGGCTCAATGAGCAGTTCTTC.

This chain joins TRBV2 and TRBJ2-5, with 13 bases fitting TRBD2. This CDR3 has 16 residues. Germline-derived CDR1 and CDR2 are SNHLY and FYNNEI. J gave up 11 bases and V 3 bases, and 12 bases lay outside the gene matches. DNA for the CDR3: TGTGCCAGCAGTGATGGCGGGACTAGCGGGATAGATGAGCAGTACTTC. Its translation: CASSDGGTSGIDEQYF.

This clonotype showed up just a few times. The V and J genes are TRBV29-1 and TRBJ2-1; TRBD2 aligns across 7 bases. Germline V gives CDR1 SQVTM, CDR2 ANQGSEA. V was clipped by 7 bases and J by 8 bases; unmatched bases: 5. The CDR3 is 11 amino acids. The CDR3 here is CSGASGDEQFF. CDR3 nucleotide sequence: TGCAGCGGGGCTAGCGGAGATGAGCAGTTCTTC.

The table lists this clonotype with a few counts. This chain uses TRBV6-5 with TRBJ2-1; TRBD2 matches 8 bases. CDR3 size: 17 residues. CDR1 is MNHEY, CDR2 SVGAGI, per germline. V dropped 4 bases and J dropped 2; count of bases not matched to a gene: 10. CDR3 coding DNA: TGTGCCAGCAGTTCTTACGGATGGCGGGGGGCCTACAATGAGCAGTTCTTC. This gives the protein CASSSYGWRGAYNEQFF.

This clonotype occurred once. The chain recombines TRBV6-5 with TRBJ2-5; 12 positions match TRBD2. The J call may be wrong; the DNA end is better matched by TRBJ2-7. Looked up from germline, CDR1 is MNHEY and CDR2 is SVGAGI. This CDR3 contains 16 residues. This chain's CDR3 is CASSLTSGGTPYEQYF. The CDR3 nucleotides read TGTGCCAGCAGCCTCACTAGCGGGGGGACCCCCTACGAGCAGTACTTC.

In its sample, this clonotype was seen many times. This sequence joins TRBV28 and TRBJ2-3; 8 bases line up with TRBD1. V lost 6 bases, J lost 1 base, and 6 bases stayed unmatched. Per the germline V gene, CDR1 is MDHEN and CDR2 is SYDVKM. CDR3 length: 15 amino acids. The CDR3 nucleotides are TGTGCCAGCAGCTCAGGGGGCGCAGGCACAGATACGCAGTATTTT. This encodes CASSSGGAGTDTQYF.

This clonotype was seen repeatedly, ten times or more. The chain recombines TRBV28 with TRBJ2-7; no clear D. Germline-derived CDR1 and CDR2 are MDHEN and SYDVKM. The CDR3 runs to 11 residues. Deletions cut 1 base from V and 6 bases from J, with 4 bases between. The CDR3 DNA sequence: TGTGCCAGCAGTTTATTGGGCGAGCAGTACTTC. Amino acids: CASSLLGEQYF.

For this clonotype: This may be a read error: a much more frequent sequence differs by one nucleotide. This chain links TRBV6-6 with TRBJ2-5, with D possibly being TRBD1 (5 bases). CDR1 is MNHNY and CDR2 is SVGAGI in the germline V gene (reference sequence). This CDR3 is 13 amino acids long. V lost 7 bases and J 9 bases, leaving 18 bases between the germline ends. The CDR3 spells CASNHDSAPAQYF. CDR3 DNA sequence: TGTGCCAGCAACCACGACAGTGCCCCAGCCCAGTACTTC.

This sequence joins TRBV7-9 and TRBJ2-5; either TRBD1 or TRBD2 may supply D (6 bases each). V was cut by 7 bases and J by 11 bases, with 23 bases left in between. Germline V gene sequence: CDR1 SEHNR, CDR2 FQNEAQ (reference sequence). The CDR3 is 14 amino acids. As DNA, the CDR3 is TGTGCCAGCACCGAGGGGGGAAGGTTAGGGGAGCAGTACTTC. This codes for CASTEGGRLGEQYF.

This chain uses TRBV4-1 with TRBJ2-7; 8 bases fit TRBD1. Trimming at V came to 4 bases and at J to 7 bases, leaving 15 bases not matched to a gene. Germline V gene data show CDR1 as MGHRA and CDR2 as YSYEKL. The CDR3 contains 16 residues. The CDR3 coding sequence is TGCGCCAGCAGCCCCACAGGGGGTGGGGTAGCTCGGGAGCAGTACTTC. Protein product: CASSPTGGGVAREQYF.

The chain has TRBV7-2 and TRBJ2-5; D is unclear. This CDR3 region has 16 residues. In germline, CDR1 is SGHTA, CDR2 FQGNSA. The V end lost 3 bases, the J end lost 3 bases, and 17 bases lay between the germline ends. The DNA for the CDR3 is TGTGCCAGCAGCTTGGGTAAAAGGAGAGACAAAGAGACCCAGTACTTC. This codes for CASSLGKRRDKETQYF.

This clonotype was recorded a few times. The V call is TRBV10-3, the J call TRBJ2-3, with TRBD1 identical over 9 bases. The CDR3 has 16 residues. The germline gives CDR1 ENHRY, CDR2 SYGVKD. After removal of 5 bases from V and 0 bases from J, the junction contained 6 bases not matched to a gene. CDR3 in DNA: TGTGCCATCAGTAACGGACAGGGGAAAAGCACAGATACGCAGTATTTT. This codes for CAISNGQGKSTDTQYF.

This clonotype came up a few times. The CDR3 here is CASSDGTSGGAQYF. CDR3 nucleotides: TGTGCCAGCAGTGACGGGACTAGCGGGGGGGCGCAGTATTTT. The rearrangement joins TRBV6-4 to TRBJ2-3, with 16 bases fitting TRBD2. Germline lookup yields CDR1 MRHNA and CDR2 SNTAGT. The CDR3 spans 14 residues. V lost 2 bases, J lost 10 bases, and 0 bases stayed unmatched.

V is TRBV10-3 and J is TRBJ2-3, with 8 bases lining up with TRBD1. V trimming: 4 bases; J trimming: 0 bases; junction bases outside the gene matches: 12. Germline V lookup: CDR1 ENHRY, CDR2 SYGVKD. The CDR3 runs to 18 residues. CDR3 amino acids: CAISGGVEGQASTDTQYF. The CDR3 coding sequence is TGTGCCATCAGTGGGGGAGTAGAGGGACAGGCTAGCACAGATACGCAGTATTTT.

As for this clonotype: One end of the junction does not line up with germline, which may come from a read error. The V call is TRBV2, the J call TRBJ2-7; D is uncertain. The CDR3 consists of 11 residues. Germline values: CDR1 SNHLY, CDR2 FYNNEI. In nucleotides, the CDR3 is TGTGCCAGCACCCTGACTTACGTGCAGTACTTC. It is translated as CASTLTYVQYF.

This clonotype was observed a handful of times. The chain uses TRBV5-1 and TRBJ2-5; D assignment may be TRBD1 or TRBD2 (5 bases each). Germline CDR1 and CDR2: SGHRS and YFSETQ. This CDR3 is 15 amino acids long. V shed 3 bases and J shed 2 bases, with 14 bases lying between them. DNA for the CDR3: TGCGCCAGCAGCTCGGGACGGCTAGTACAAGAGACCCAGTACTTC. Translating gives CASSSGRLVQETQYF. Full variable domain (outside the CDR3, taken from reference TRBV5-1 and TRBJ2-5): KAGVTQTPRYLIKTRGQQVTLSCSPISGHRSVSWYQQTPGQGLQFLFEYFSETQRNKGNFPGRFSGRQFSNSRSEMNVSTLELGDSALYLCASSSGRLVQETQYFGPGTRLLVL.

On this clonotype itself: Relative to the germline gene, one junction end is altered; a read error may explain this. The chain carries TRBV6-5 and TRBJ2-5; D gene ambiguous. The germline gives CDR1 MNHEY, CDR2 SVGAGI. This CDR3 spans 14 amino acids. The CDR3 here is CASSSLGNQGTQYF. CDR3 in DNA: TGTGCCAGCAGTTCGCTTGGAAACCAAGGGACCCAGTACTTC.

By share of the sample, this clonotype is medium-sized. This chain connects TRBV7-2 to TRBJ2-1; no reliable D call. V dropped 1 base and J dropped 7 bases, with 14 bases sitting between them. The germline V gene has CDR1 SGHTA and CDR2 FQGNSA. CDR3 length: 15 residues. The DNA of the CDR3 is TGTGCCAGCAGCTTAGAAGGTTGGATGGGGAATGAGCAGTTCTTC. This codes for CASSLEGWMGNEQFF.